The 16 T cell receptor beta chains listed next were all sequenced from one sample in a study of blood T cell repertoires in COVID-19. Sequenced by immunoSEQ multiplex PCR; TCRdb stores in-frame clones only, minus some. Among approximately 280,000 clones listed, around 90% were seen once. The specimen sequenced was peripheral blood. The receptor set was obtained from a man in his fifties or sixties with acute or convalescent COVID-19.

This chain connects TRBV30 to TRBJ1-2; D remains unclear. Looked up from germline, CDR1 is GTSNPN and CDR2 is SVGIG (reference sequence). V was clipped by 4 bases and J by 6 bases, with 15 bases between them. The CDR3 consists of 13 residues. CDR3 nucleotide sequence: TGTGCCTGGAAGAAGACAAACTTAGATGGCTACACCTTC. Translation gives CAWKKTNLDGYTF.

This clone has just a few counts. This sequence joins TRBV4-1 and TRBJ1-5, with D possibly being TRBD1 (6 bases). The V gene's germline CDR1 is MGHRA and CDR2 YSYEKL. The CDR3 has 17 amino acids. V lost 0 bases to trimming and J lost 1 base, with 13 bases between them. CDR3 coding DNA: TGCGCCAGCAGCCAAGATTCACAGGGACTAAGCAATCAGCCCCAGCATTTT. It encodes CASSQDSQGLSNQPQHF.

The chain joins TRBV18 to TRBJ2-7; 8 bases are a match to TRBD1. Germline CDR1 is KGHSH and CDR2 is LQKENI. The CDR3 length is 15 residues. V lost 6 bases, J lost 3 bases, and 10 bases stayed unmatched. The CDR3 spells CASSLGSGGFYEQYF. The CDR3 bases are TGTGCCAGCTCGTTGGGGTCAGGGGGCTTCTACGAGCAGTACTTC.

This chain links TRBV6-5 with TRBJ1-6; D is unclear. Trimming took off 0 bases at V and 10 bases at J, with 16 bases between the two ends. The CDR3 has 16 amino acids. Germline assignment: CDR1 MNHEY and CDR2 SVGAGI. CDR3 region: CASSYSSLGSPSPLHF. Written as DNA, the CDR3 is TGTGCCAGCAGTTACTCGAGTCTAGGGAGTCCCTCACCCCTCCACTTT.

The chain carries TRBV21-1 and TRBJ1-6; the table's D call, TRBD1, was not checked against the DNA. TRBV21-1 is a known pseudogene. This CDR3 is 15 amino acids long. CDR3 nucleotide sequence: TGTGCCAGCAGCAAAGTCAGGGGTTGGGGTTCACCCCTCCACTTT. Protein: CASSKVRGWGSPLHF.

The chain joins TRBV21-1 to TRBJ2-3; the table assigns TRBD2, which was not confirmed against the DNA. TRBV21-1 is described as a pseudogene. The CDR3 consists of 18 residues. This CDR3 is CASRDRGGAPSCTDTQYF. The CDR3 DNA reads TGTGCCAGCAGGGATCGGGGGGGGGCCCCGTCCTGCACAGATACGCAGTATTTT.

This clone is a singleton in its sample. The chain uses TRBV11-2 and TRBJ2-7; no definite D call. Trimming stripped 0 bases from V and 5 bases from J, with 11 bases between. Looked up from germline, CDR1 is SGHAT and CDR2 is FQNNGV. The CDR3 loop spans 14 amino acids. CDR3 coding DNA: TGTGCCAGCAGCTTAGACACAACATTCCACGAGCAGTACTTC. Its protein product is CASSLDTTFHEQYF.

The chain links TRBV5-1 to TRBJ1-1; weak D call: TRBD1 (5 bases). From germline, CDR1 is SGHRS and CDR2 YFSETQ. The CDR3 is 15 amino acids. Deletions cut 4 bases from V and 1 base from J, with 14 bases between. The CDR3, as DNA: TGCGCCAGCAGCGAGCAGGGAAGGGGGAACACTGAAGCTTTCTTT. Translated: CASSEQGRGNTEAFF.

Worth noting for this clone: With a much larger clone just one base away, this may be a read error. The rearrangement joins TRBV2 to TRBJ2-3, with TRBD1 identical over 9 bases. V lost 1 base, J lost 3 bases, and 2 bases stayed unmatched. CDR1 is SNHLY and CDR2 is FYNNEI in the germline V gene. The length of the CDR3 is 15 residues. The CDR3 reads CASSEGDRDTDTQYF. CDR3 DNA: TGTGCCAGCAGTGAAGGGGACAGGGATACAGATACGCAGTATTTT.

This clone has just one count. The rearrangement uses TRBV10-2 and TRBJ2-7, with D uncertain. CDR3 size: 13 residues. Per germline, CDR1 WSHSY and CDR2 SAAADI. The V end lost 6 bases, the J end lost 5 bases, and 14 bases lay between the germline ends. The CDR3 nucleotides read TGCGCCAGCAGGAAAGAGTTTTTCCACGAGCAGTACTTC. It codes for CASRKEFFHEQYF.

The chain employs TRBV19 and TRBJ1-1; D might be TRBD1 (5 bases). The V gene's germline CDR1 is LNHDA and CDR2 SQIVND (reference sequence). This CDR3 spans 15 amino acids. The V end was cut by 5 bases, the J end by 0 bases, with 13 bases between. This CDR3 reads CASSPTWGLNTEAFF. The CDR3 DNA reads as TGTGCCAGTAGTCCCACCTGGGGCCTGAACACTGAAGCTTTCTTT.

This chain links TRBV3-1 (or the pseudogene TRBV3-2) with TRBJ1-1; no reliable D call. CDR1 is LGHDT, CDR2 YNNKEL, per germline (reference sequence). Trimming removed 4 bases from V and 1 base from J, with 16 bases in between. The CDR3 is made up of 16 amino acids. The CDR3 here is CASSPFEGWANTEAFF. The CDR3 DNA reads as TGTGCCAGCAGCCCCTTTGAGGGTTGGGCGAACACTGAAGCTTTCTTT.

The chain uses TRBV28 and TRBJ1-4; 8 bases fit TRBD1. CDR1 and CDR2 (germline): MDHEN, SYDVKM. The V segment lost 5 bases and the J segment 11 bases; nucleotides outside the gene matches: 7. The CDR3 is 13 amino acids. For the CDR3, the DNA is TGTGCCAGCAGTCCCGGGACAGGCGGCAAACTGTTTTTT. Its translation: CASSPGTGGKLFF.

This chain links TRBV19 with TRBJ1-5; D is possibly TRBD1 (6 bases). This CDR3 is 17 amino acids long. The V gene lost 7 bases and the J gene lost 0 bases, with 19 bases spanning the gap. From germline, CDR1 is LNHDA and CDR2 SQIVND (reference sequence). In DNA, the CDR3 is TGTGCCAGTACAGGGGATGTGGGATTTTATAGCAATCAGCCCCAGCATTTT. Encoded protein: CASTGDVGFYSNQPQHF.

The CDR3 reads CASSRTGSYEQYF. As DNA, the CDR3 is TGTGCCAGCAGTAGGACAGGCTCCTACGAGCAGTACTTC. The chain has TRBV12-3 or TRBV12-4 and TRBJ2-7, with TRBD1 identical over 7 bases. After removal of 5 bases from V and 0 bases from J, the junction contained 1 base not matched to a gene. The CDR3 runs 13 residues.

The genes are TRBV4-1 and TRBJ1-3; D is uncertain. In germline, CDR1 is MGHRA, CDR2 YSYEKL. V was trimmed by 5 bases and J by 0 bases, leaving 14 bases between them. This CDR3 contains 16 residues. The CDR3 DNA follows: TGCGCCAGCAGCTTAGATTCCTACCGCTCTGGAAACACCATATATTTT. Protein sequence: CASSLDSYRSGNTIYF.